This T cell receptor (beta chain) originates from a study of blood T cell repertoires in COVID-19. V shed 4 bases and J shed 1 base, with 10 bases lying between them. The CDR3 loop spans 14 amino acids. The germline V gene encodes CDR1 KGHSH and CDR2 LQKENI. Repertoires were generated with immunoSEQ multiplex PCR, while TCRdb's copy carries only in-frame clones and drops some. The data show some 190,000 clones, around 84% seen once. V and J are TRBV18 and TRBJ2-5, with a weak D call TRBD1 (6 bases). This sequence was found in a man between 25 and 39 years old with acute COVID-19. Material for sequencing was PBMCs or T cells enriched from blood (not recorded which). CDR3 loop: CASSLTDSQETQYF. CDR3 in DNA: TGTGCCAGCTCACTTACGGACAGCCAAGAGACCCAGTACTTC.